These 15 T cell receptor beta chains were all obtained from the same sample, sequenced in a study of PD-1 blockade in classical Hodgkin lymphoma. Using immunoSEQ multiplex PCR, the repertoire was profiled, and TCRdb retains in-frame clones only, with some absent. The data hold some 58,000 clones, with roughly 89% observed a single time. Time point of the sample: cycle 4 day 1 (C4D1), after 6 weeks of nivolumab. Every patient had relapsed following autologous stem cell transplantation, and cohorts differed in brentuximab vedotin exposure. Sequences were derived from peripheral blood mononuclear cells (PBMCs), sampled before the fourth cycle of nivolumab. These receptor sequences come from a human donor with classical Hodgkin lymphoma.

The chain joins TRBV5-1 to TRBJ2-2; unclear D gene. The CDR3 has 15 residues. The germline CDR1 and CDR2 sequences are SGHRS and YFSETQ. The ends were cut back, 0 bases at V and 2 bases at J, with 8 bases in the middle. The CDR3 DNA reads as TGCGCCAGCAGCTTGGCAGGAACCAACACCGGGGAGCTGTTTTTT. Translating gives CASSLAGTNTGELFF.

V is TRBV4-1 and J is TRBJ1-3; D call uncertain. This CDR3 is 15 amino acids long. Trimming stripped 0 bases from V and 1 base from J, with 7 bases between. The germline CDR1 and CDR2 sequences are MGHRA and YSYEKL. CDR3 region: CASSQESLSGNTIYF. CDR3 in DNA: TGCGCCAGCAGCCAAGAATCGCTTTCTGGAAACACCATATATTTT.

CDR3 sequence: CASSERTGSLVNTEAFF. The DNA of the CDR3 is TGTGCCAGCTCCGAAAGGACAGGCTCCTTGGTGAACACTGAAGCTTTCTTT. The V gene is TRBV18, the J gene TRBJ1-1; 7 positions agree with TRBD1. With V trimmed by 6 bases and J by 0 bases, 13 bases remained unmatched. Germline CDR1 is KGHSH and CDR2 is LQKENI. This CDR3 is 17 amino acids long.

This clone was counted a single time. The genes are TRBV2 and TRBJ2-2; no definite D call. The CDR3 is 12 amino acids. Germline V gene sequence: CDR1 SNHLY, CDR2 FYNNEI. V was trimmed by 9 bases and J by 4 bases, leaving 9 bases between them. CDR3 loop: CAREIGTGELFF. The CDR3 coding sequence is TGTGCCAGGGAAATTGGCACCGGGGAGCTGTTTTTT.

The chain uses TRBV5-1 and TRBJ1-1; perhaps TRBD1 as D (5 bases). The CDR3 runs to 15 residues. Germline-derived CDR1 and CDR2 are SGHRS and YFSETQ. Trimming shortened V by 3 bases and J by 4 bases, and 16 bases separated the two germline ends. The CDR3 nucleotides are TGCGCCAGCAGCTGGGAAAGTCCTGGGACCACTGAAGCTTTCTTT. Translation: CASSWESPGTTEAFF.

This chain joins TRBV6-5 and TRBJ2-7, with D tentatively TRBD1 or TRBD2 (5 bases each). V was trimmed by 3 bases and J by 1 base, leaving 16 bases between them. Looked up from germline, CDR1 is MNHEY and CDR2 is SVGAGI. The CDR3 is 16 residues long. The CDR3 nucleotides are TGTGCCAGCAGTTATCGGCCCCGGGACGGATCCTACGAGCAGTACTTC. Translating gives CASSYRPRDGSYEQYF.

DNA for the CDR3: TGTGCCAGACCATGGCACAGAAATAATCAGCCCCAGCATTTT. Translating it yields CARPWHRNNQPQHF. The chain uses TRBV19 and TRBJ1-5; no firm D call. This CDR3 spans 14 amino acids. The germline V and J ends were trimmed by 9 bases and 4 bases, with 16 bases remaining between them. Germline assignment: CDR1 LNHDA and CDR2 SQIVND (reference sequence).

This chain joins TRBV27 and TRBJ2-7, with TRBD2 identical over 11 bases. The CDR3 has 15 residues. Per germline, CDR1 MNHEY and CDR2 SMNVEV (reference sequence). V dropped 8 bases and J dropped 4; count of bases not matched to a gene: 10. CDR3 nucleotide sequence: TGTGCCAGCGGCGGGCTTAGCGGGGGGGCTTACGAGCAGTACTTC. Translating it yields CASGGLSGGAYEQYF.

The CDR3, as DNA: TGTGCCAGCAGCAGACTCCGGGGGGGCCTGTTAGATACGCAGTATTTT. It specifies CASSRLRGGLLDTQYF. The chain joins TRBV21-1 to TRBJ2-3; TRBD2, the table's D call, lacks a check against the DNA. TRBV21-1 is reported as a pseudogene. The CDR3 spans 16 residues.

This chain links TRBV9 with TRBJ2-6, with D maybe TRBD2 (5 bases). V lost 3 bases to trimming and J lost 13 bases, with 11 bases between them. Germline lookup yields CDR1 SGDLS and CDR2 YYNGEE. The CDR3 runs to 12 residues. This CDR3 reads CASSGGTGVLTF. CDR3 DNA: TGTGCCAGCAGCGGAGGAACGGGAGTCCTGACTTTC.

V is TRBV19 and J is TRBJ2-7; D not certain. Germline CDR1 is LNHDA and CDR2 is SQIVND (reference sequence). Between the trimmed V and J ends, which lost 3 bases and 2 bases, there was a span of 17 bases. This CDR3 spans 16 amino acids. CDR3 loop: CASSIRYQLQAYEQYF. Here the CDR3 DNA reads TGTGCCAGTAGTATCCGATACCAACTGCAAGCCTACGAGCAGTACTTC. The full variable domain, its missing parts supplied by reference TRBV19 and TRBJ2-7, is DGGITQSPKYLFRKEGQNVTLSCEQNLNHDAMYWYRQDPGQGLRLIYYSQIVNDFQKGDIAEGYSVSREKKESFPLTVTSAQKNPTAFYLCASSIRYQLQAYEQYFGPGTRLTVT.

CDR3 region: CASSLFPGHKLNTSTDTQYF. The DNA for the CDR3 is TGTGCCAGCTCACTGTTTCCGGGACACAAATTAAATACTAGCACAGATACGCAGTATTTT. The chain carries TRBV18 and TRBJ2-3; D might be TRBD1 (6 bases). Trimming removed 4 bases at V and 0 bases at J, with 26 bases between. Germline CDR1 and CDR2: KGHSH and LQKENI. The CDR3 loop spans 20 amino acids.

The J gene is TRBJ1-1, the V gene TRBV5-6; maybe TRBD1 (6 bases). V shed 4 bases and J shed 0 bases, with 13 bases lying between them. CDR3 length: 15 residues. CDR1 SGHDT and CDR2 YYEEEE come from the germline V gene. CDR3 protein: CASSLGTLMNTEAFF. Written as DNA, the CDR3 is TGTGCCAGCAGCCTTGGGACACTCATGAACACTGAAGCTTTCTTT. The full variable domain, completed using reference TRBV5-6 and TRBJ1-1, is DAGVTQSPTHLIKTRGQQVTLRCSPKSGHDTVSWYQQALGQGPQFIFQYYEEEERQRGNFPDRFSGHQFPNYSSELNVNALLLGDSALYLCASSLGTLMNTEAFFGQGTRLTVV.

The rearrangement links TRBV30 to TRBJ1-6, with 9 bases that match TRBD1. After removal of 3 bases from V and 10 bases from J, the junction contained 7 bases not matched to a gene. Germline-derived CDR1 and CDR2 are GTSNPN and SVGIG (reference sequence). There are 14 residues in the CDR3. CDR3 sequence (DNA): TGTGCCTGGAGCAAGGACAGGGGTTGGTCACCCCTCCACTTT. The encoded protein is CAWSKDRGWSPLHF. The variable domain in full, completed from reference TRBV30 and TRBJ1-6, reads SQTIHQWPATLVQPVGSPLSLECTVEGTSNPNLYWYRQAAGRGLQLLFYSVGIGQISSEVPQNLSASRPQDRQFILSSKKLLLSDSGFYLCAWSKDRGWSPLHFGNGTRLTVT.

The CDR3 here is CASSLSGGTEAFF. The DNA for the CDR3 is TGTGCCAGCAGTTTAAGTGGGGGCACTGAAGCTTTCTTT. This chain links TRBV27 with TRBJ1-1; possible D gene TRBD1, 5 bases. The length of the CDR3 is 13 residues. Germline V gene lookup returns CDR1 MNHEY and CDR2 SMNVEV (reference sequence). V was shortened by 2 bases and J by 4 bases, with 8 bases between the two germline ends.